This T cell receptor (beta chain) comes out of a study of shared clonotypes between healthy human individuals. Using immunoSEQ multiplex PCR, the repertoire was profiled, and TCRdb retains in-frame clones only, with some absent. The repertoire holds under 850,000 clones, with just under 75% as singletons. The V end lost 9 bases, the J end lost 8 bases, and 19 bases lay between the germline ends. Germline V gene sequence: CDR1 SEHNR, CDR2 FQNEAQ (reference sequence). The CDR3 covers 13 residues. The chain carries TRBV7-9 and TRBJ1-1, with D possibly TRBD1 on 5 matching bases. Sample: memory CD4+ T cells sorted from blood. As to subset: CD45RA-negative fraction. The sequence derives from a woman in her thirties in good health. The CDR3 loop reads CASTPWDVREAFF. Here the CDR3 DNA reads TGTGCCAGTACCCCTTGGGACGTTAGAGAAGCTTTCTTT.